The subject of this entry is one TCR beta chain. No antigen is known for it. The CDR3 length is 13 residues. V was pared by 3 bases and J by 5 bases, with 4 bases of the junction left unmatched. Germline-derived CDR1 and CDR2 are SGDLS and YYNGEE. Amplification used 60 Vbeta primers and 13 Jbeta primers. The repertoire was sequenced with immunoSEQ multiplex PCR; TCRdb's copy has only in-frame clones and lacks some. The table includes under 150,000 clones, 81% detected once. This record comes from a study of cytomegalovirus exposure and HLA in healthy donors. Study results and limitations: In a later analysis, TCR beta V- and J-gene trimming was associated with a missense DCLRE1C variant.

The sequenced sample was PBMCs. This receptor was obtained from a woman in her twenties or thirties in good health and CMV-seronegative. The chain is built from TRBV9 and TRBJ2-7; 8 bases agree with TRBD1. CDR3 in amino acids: CASSAGQGDEQYF. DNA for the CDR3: TGTGCCAGCAGCGCAGGACAGGGAGACGAGCAGTACTTC.